The subject of this entry is one T cell receptor beta chain. The CDR3 runs to 17 residues. Trimming removed 6 bases from V and 0 bases from J, with 18 bases in between. Germline V gene lookup returns CDR1 LNHDA and CDR2 SQIVND (reference sequence). These data originate in a study of shared clonotypes between healthy human individuals. Data came from immunoSEQ multiplex PCR; TCRdb stores just in-frame clones and leaves some out. This sample yields around 330,000 clones, of which approximately 74% are seen a single time; 10% to 13% belongs to the top ten. The sequencing sample was made of memory CD4+ T cells sorted from blood. Subset noted: CD45RA-negative fraction. The source is a man aged 30 to 45 in good health. The J gene is TRBJ1-5, the V gene TRBV19; D is undetermined. This CDR3 is CASRRTTAFYSNQPQHF. The CDR3 region has the DNA TGTGCCAGTAGGCGGACGACTGCCTTTTATAGCAATCAGCCCCAGCATTTT.